The 3 T cell receptor beta chains below come from one sample, sequenced in a study of T cells in Graves' hyperthyroidism and ophthalmopathy. RNA transcripts gave rise to amplified TCR beta CDR3 regions. First-round RT-PCR with HTBI primers amplified the TCR CDR3 region. TCRdb re-analysed the multiplex PCR reads in MiXCR, keeping a single row per CDR3 protein. This table holds 350,000 or so distinct CDR3 sequences, approximately 18% found once. Sequenced sample: blood. Receptors were obtained from a woman in her forties with Graves' ophthalmopathy.

This clonotype was seen many times. The rearrangement joins TRBV19 to TRBJ1-1, with 7 bases aligning to TRBD1. The junction had 11 bases not matched to a gene; V was cut back by 7 bases and J by 3 bases. The CDR3 is 15 residues long. CDR1 and CDR2 (germline): LNHDA, SQIVND (reference sequence). The DNA for the CDR3 is TGTGCCAGTAAGCCCCCGGGACAGAGGGACACTGAAGCTTTCTTT. Translated: CASKPPGQRDTEAFF.

This rearrangement joins TRBV3-1 to TRBJ2-5; D not resolved. Germline V gene data show CDR1 as LGHDT and CDR2 as YNNKEL (reference sequence). V dropped 0 bases and J dropped 1 base, with 18 bases sitting between them. The CDR3 is made up of 18 amino acids. The CDR3 DNA reads TGTGCCAGCAGCCAAGAGGAGACTGCTCGGTACCGCCAAGAGACCCAGTACTTC. It codes for CASSQEETARYRQETQYF.

This clonotype was counted many times. CDR3 sequence reads: CASSLGDETGEQYF. The DNA of the CDR3 is TGCGCCAGCAGCTTGGGGGACGAGACGGGCGAGCAGTACTTC. The chain links TRBV5-1 to TRBJ2-7; D assignment may be TRBD1 or TRBD2 (5 bases each). The CDR3 contains 14 residues. Trimming took off 0 bases at V and 6 bases at J, with 13 bases between the two ends. Germline V lookup: CDR1 SGHRS, CDR2 YFSETQ.